What follows describes a single T cell receptor (beta chain). The target antigen is unknown. This record belongs to a study of early T cells in non-severe SARS-CoV-2 infection. General study points: CD4 and private specificities were missed by VDJdb matching, which favored anti-spike CD8 responses.

The length of the CDR3 is 15 residues. CDR1 SGHAT and CDR2 FQNNGV come from the germline V gene. V lost 3 bases and J 5 bases, leaving 16 bases between the germline ends. TCRdb processed the 5' RACE reads anew with MiXCR; each CDR3 protein has one entry. The sample includes some 30,000 distinct CDR3 sequences, 9% seen only once; the top ten take about 13%. The chain joins TRBV11-2 to TRBJ1-2; the D gene is possibly TRBD1 (5 bases). The sample taken for sequencing was whole blood. The sequence derives from an adult who was a healthcare worker with PCR-confirmed SARS-CoV-2 infection or an uninfected control (not recorded which). The DNA for the CDR3 is TGTGCCAGCAGCTTTTCTGGGGCGAGGGCTTATGGCTACACCTTC. Translation gives CASSFSGARAYGYTF.